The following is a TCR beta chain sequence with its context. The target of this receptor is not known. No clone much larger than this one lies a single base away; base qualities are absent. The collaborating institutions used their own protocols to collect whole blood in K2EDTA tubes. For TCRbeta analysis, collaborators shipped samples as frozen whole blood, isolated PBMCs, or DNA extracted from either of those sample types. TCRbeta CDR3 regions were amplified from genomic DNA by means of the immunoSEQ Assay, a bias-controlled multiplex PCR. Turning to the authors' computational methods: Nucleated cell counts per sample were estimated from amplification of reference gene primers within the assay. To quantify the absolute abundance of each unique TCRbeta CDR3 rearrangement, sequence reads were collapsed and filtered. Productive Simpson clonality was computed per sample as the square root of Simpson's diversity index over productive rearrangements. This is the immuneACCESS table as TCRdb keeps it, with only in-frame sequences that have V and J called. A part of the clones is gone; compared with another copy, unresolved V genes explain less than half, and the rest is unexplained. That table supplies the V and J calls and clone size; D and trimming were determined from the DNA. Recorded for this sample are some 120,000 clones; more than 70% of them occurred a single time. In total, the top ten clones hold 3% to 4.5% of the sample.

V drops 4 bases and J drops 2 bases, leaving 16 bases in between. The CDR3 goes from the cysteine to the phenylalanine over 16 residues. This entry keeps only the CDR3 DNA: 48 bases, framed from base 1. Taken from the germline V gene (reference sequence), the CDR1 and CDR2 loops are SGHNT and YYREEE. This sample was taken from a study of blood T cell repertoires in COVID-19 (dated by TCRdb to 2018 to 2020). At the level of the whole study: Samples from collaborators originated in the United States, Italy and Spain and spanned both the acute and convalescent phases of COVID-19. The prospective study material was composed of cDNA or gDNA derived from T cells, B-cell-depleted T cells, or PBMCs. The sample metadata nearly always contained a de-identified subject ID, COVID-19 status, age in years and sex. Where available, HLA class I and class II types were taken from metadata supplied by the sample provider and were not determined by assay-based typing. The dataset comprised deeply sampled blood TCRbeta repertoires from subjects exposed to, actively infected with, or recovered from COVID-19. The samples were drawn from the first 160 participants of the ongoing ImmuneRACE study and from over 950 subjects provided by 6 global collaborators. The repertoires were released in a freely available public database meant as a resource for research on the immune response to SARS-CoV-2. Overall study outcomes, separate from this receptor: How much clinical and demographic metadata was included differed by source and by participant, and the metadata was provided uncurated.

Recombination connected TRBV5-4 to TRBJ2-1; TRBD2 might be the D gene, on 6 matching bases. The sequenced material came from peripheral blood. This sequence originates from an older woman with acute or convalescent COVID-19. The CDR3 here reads CASSPTGGRTYNEQFF. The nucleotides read TGTGCCAGCAGCCCCACAGGAGGGAGAACCTACAATGAGCAGTTCTTC.